Below, 14 T cell receptor beta chains from the same sample are listed, as sequenced in a study of cytomegalovirus exposure and HLA in healthy donors. PCR primers comprised 60 Vbeta and 13 Jbeta primers. This table comes from immunoSEQ multiplex PCR, and its TCRdb copy is limited to in-frame clones, with some not included. The sample carries around 140,000 clones, roughly three quarters recorded once. Input material: PBMCs. The receptors were sampled from a woman aged 18-29 years in good health and CMV-seronegative.

The chain couples TRBV5-4 to TRBJ2-7; 9 nucleotides agree with TRBD1. Germline CDR1 is SGHNT and CDR2 is YYREEE (reference sequence). V lost 2 bases to trimming and J lost 3 bases; unmatched junction nucleotides: 3. The CDR3 runs 14 residues. The CDR3 here is CASSFRDRDYEQYF. CDR3 coding DNA: TGTGCCAGCAGCTTCAGGGACAGGGACTACGAGCAGTACTTC. Full variable domain (missing parts from reference TRBV5-4 and TRBJ2-7): ETGVTQSPTHLIKTRGQQVTLRCSSQSGHNTVSWYQQALGQGPQFIFQYYREEENGRGNFPPRFSGLQFPNYSSELNVNALELDDSALYLCASSFRDRDYEQYFGPGTRLTVT.

The J gene is TRBJ2-3, the V gene TRBV15, with 10 bases lining up with TRBD2. V trimming: 5 bases; J trimming: 4 bases; junction bases outside the gene matches: 6. This CDR3 spans 15 amino acids. The germline V gene encodes CDR1 LNHNV and CDR2 YYDKDF (reference sequence). Here the CDR3 DNA reads TGTGCCACCAGCCGAGGGACTAGCGTAGCAGATACGCAGTATTTT. It specifies CATSRGTSVADTQYF.

The V call is TRBV2, the J call TRBJ1-2; 7 bases line up with TRBD1. After removal of 7 bases from V and 8 bases from J, the junction contained 16 bases not matched to a gene. The CDR3 is 15 amino acids. CDR1 SNHLY and CDR2 FYNNEI come from the germline V gene. The CDR3 is CASTLEGGAGFGYTF. The CDR3 DNA reads TGTGCCAGCACCCTGGAAGGGGGCGCAGGTTTCGGCTACACCTTC.

The chain uses TRBV29-1 and TRBJ2-7, with TRBD2 as a possible D gene (5 bases). CDR1 is SQVTM and CDR2 is ANQGSEA in the germline V gene. Trimming removed 4 bases from V and 5 bases from J, with 12 bases in between. The length of the CDR3 is 12 residues. The CDR3 protein is CSVAVGLNEQYF. The CDR3 nucleotides read TGCAGCGTTGCCGTTGGACTGAACGAGCAGTACTTC.

The rearrangement uses TRBV5-4 and TRBJ1-2, with TRBD1 identical over 9 bases. The V gene end was trimmed by 0 bases and the J gene end by 4 bases; junction bases not matched to a gene: 10. The length of the CDR3 is 17 residues. Germline V gene lookup returns CDR1 SGHNT and CDR2 YYREEE (reference sequence). The DNA of the CDR3 is TGTGCCAGCAGCTTGGACCCTGGACAGGGGATATCCTATGGCTACACCTTC. This sequence encodes CASSLDPGQGISYGYTF.

Only a few counts were recorded for this clone. DNA for the CDR3: TGTGCCAGCAGCTCAGGTATCAATCAGCCCCAGCATTTT. It yields the protein CASSSGINQPQHF. The V gene is TRBV7-8, the J gene TRBJ1-5; D ambiguous. The ends were cut back, 4 bases at V and 3 bases at J, with 7 bases in the middle. CDR1 and CDR2 (germline): SGHVS, FQNEAQ. CDR3 length: 13 residues.

This sequence joins TRBV9 and TRBJ2-5, with D perhaps matching TRBD2 (5 bases). This CDR3 contains 15 residues. The V gene's germline CDR1 is SGDLS and CDR2 YYNGEE. Trimming took 2 bases from V and 5 from J, leaving 16 bases between them. The CDR3 DNA sequence: TGTGCCAGCAGCGTCGGCGGGTGGGCTGCGGAGACCCAGTACTTC. It is translated as CASSVGGWAAETQYF.

The chain has TRBV10-1 and TRBJ1-1; maybe TRBD1 (6 bases). This CDR3 has 12 amino acids. The V gene lost 7 bases and the J gene lost 5 bases, with 11 bases spanning the gap. The germline V gene encodes CDR1 WNHNN and CDR2 SYGVQD (reference sequence). CDR3 sequence: CASKDSGTEAFF. The CDR3 DNA reads TGCGCCAGCAAGGACAGTGGGACTGAAGCTTTCTTT.

The chain couples TRBV6-1 to TRBJ1-2, with D perhaps matching TRBD1 (5 bases). The V gene's germline CDR1 is MNHNS and CDR2 SASEGT. CDR3 length: 15 residues. V lost 4 bases, J lost 8 bases, and 20 bases lay in between. The CDR3 is CASSVYPSGADGYTF. DNA of the CDR3: TGTGCCAGCAGTGTGTATCCAAGTGGGGCGGACGGCTACACCTTC.

The chain joins TRBV18 to TRBJ2-1, with D possibly matching TRBD2 (6 bases). The CDR3 is 15 residues long. With 3 bases removed from V and 9 bases from J, the gap between germline ends came to 18 bases. From germline, CDR1 is KGHSH and CDR2 LQKENI. The chain's CDR3 is CASSPPRLASSEQFF. CDR3 DNA: TGTGCCAGCTCACCTCCGCGGCTAGCGTCTAGTGAGCAGTTCTTC.

This chain links TRBV10-1 with TRBJ2-1; D gene uncertain. Germline assignment: CDR1 WNHNN and CDR2 SYGVQD (reference sequence). V shed 0 bases and J shed 3 bases, with 6 bases lying between them. The CDR3 spans 14 residues. CDR3 amino acids: CASSESPGYNEQFF. The CDR3 DNA reads TGCGCCAGCAGTGAGTCGCCAGGCTACAATGAGCAGTTCTTC.

This clone was counted only a few times. This chain joins TRBV7-9 and TRBJ2-3; TRBD1 might be the D (5 bases). Germline values: CDR1 SEHNR, CDR2 FQNEAQ (reference sequence). V was cut by 8 bases and J by 2 bases, with 17 bases left in between. The CDR3 contains 15 residues. The CDR3 is CASGAERALTDTQYF. DNA of the CDR3: TGTGCCAGCGGGGCGGAAAGGGCCCTCACAGATACGCAGTATTTT.

The chain carries TRBV7-8 and TRBJ1-5, with no clear D. The V end was cut by 7 bases, the J end by 0 bases, with 13 bases between. CDR3 size: 15 residues. Germline CDR1 SGHVS, CDR2 FQNEAQ. The CDR3 DNA reads as TGTGCCAGCACTCCGGGAGTCTATAGCAATCAGCCCCAGCATTTT. Amino acids: CASTPGVYSNQPQHF.

This clone was counted a few times. V gene TRBV11-3 combines with J gene TRBJ2-3; 7 positions match TRBD2. With V trimmed by 5 bases and J by 4 bases, 6 bases remained unmatched. This CDR3 spans 14 amino acids. Germline CDR1 and CDR2: SGHNT and YENEEA. The CDR3 region has the DNA TGTGCCAGCAGCCCCCGGGGGGTCTCAGATACGCAGTATTTT. It specifies CASSPRGVSDTQYF. Variable domain in full (rest from reference TRBV11-3 and TRBJ2-3): EAGVVQSPRYKIIEKKQPVAFWCNPISGHNTLYWYLQNLGQGPELLIRYENEEAVDDSQLPKDRFSAERLKGVDSTLKIQPAELGDSAVYLCASSPRGVSDTQYFGPGTRLTVL.